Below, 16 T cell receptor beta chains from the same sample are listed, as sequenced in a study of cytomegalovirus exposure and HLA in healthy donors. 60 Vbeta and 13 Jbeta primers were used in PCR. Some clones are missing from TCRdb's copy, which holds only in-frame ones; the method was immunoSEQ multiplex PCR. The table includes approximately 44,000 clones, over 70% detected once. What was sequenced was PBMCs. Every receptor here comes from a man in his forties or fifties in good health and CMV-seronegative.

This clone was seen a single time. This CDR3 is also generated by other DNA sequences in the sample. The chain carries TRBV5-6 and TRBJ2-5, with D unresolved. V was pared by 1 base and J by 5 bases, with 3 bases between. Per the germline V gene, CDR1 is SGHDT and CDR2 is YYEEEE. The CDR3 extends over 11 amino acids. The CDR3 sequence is CASSLRETQYF. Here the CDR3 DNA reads TGTGCCAGCAGCTTGCGTGAGACCCAGTACTTC.

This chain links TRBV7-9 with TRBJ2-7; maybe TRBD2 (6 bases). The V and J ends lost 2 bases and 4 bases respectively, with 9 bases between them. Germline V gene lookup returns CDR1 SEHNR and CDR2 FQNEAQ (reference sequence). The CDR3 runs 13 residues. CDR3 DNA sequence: TGTGCCAGCAGCTTACGGGAGAGATACGAGCAGTACTTC. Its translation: CASSLRERYEQYF. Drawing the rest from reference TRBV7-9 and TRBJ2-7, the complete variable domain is DTGVSQNPRHKITKRGQNVTFRCDPISEHNRLYWYRQTLGQGPEFLTYFQNEAQLEKSRLLSDRFSAERPKGSFSTLEIQRTEQGDSAMYLCASSLRERYEQYFGPGTRLTVT.

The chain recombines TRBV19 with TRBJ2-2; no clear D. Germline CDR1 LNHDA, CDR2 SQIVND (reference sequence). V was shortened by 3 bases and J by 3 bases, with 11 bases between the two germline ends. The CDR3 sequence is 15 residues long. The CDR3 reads CASSIQTRYTGELFF. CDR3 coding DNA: TGTGCCAGTAGTATCCAGACTCGATACACCGGGGAGCTGTTTTTT.

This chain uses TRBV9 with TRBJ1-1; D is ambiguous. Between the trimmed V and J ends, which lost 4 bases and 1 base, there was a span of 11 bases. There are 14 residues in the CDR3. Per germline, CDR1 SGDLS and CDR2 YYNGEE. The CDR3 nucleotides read TGTGCCAGCAGCCCCCGCCGGGGGAACACTGAAGCTTTCTTT. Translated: CASSPRRGNTEAFF.

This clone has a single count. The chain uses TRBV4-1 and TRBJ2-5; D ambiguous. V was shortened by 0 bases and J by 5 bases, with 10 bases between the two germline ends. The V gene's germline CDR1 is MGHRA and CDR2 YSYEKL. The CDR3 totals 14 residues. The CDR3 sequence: CASSQDSTWETQYF. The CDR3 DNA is TGCGCCAGCAGCCAAGATTCCACTTGGGAGACCCAGTACTTC.

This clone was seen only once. Written as DNA, the CDR3 is TGTGCCAGCAGCTTATCTGGGACTAGGGCGGGTGAGCAGTTCTTC. Translation: CASSLSGTRAGEQFF. This rearrangement joins TRBV7-3 to TRBJ2-1; 8 bases align to TRBD2. V was clipped by 2 bases and J by 9 bases; unmatched bases: 9. The CDR3 has 15 residues. Germline assignment: CDR1 SGHTA and CDR2 FQGTGA.

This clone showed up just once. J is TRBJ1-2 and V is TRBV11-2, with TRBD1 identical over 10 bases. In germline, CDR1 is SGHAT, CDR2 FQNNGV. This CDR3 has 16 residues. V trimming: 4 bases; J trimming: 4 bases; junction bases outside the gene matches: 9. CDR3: CASSSHPGTGAYGYTF. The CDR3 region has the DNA TGTGCCAGCAGCTCGCATCCCGGGACAGGGGCCTATGGCTACACCTTC.

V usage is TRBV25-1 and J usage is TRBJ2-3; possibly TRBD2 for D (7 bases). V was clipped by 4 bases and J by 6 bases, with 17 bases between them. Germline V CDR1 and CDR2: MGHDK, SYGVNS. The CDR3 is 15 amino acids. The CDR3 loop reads CASSAGGGRTDTQYF. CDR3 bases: TGTGCCAGCAGTGCTGGGGGGGGCCGAACCGATACGCAGTATTTT. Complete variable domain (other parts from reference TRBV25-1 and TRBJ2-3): EADIYQTPRYLVIGTGKKITLECSQTMGHDKMYWYQQDPGMELHLIHYSYGVNSTEKGDLSSESTVSRIRTEHFPLTLESARPSHTSQYLCASSAGGGRTDTQYFGPGTRLTVL.

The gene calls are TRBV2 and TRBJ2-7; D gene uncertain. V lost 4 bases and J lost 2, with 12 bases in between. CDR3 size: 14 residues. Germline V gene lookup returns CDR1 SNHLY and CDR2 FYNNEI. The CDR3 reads CASSVRSAAYEQYF. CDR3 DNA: TGTGCCAGCAGTGTAAGGAGTGCTGCCTACGAGCAGTACTTC.

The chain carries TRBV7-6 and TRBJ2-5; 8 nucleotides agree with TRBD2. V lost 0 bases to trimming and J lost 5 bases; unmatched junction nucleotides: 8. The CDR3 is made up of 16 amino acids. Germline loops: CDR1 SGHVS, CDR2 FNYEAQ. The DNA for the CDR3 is TGTGCCAGCAGCTTAGCCCCGGGGGGGCCGAGGGAGACCCAGTACTTC. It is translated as CASSLAPGGPRETQYF.

The CDR3 DNA reads TGCGCCAGCAGCTTACTAGGACAGATGAACACTGAAGCTTTCTTT. Amino acids: CASSLLGQMNTEAFF. The gene calls are TRBV5-1 and TRBJ1-1, with TRBD1 as a possible D gene (6 bases). Germline values: CDR1 SGHRS, CDR2 YFSETQ. This CDR3 is 15 amino acids long. V lost 2 bases and J 0 bases, leaving 11 bases between the germline ends.

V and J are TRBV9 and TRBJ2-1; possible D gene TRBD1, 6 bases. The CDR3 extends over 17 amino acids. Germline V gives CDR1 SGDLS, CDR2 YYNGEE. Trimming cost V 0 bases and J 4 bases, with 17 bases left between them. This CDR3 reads CASSVAPFRQAYNEQFF. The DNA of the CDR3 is TGTGCCAGCAGCGTAGCCCCTTTCCGACAGGCGTACAATGAGCAGTTCTTC.

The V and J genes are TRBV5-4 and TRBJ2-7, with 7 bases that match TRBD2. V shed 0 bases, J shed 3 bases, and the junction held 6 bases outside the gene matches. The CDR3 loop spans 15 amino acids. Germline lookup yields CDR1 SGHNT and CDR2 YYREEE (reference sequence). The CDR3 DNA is TGTGCCAGCAGCTTGGGGGCAACGGGGGGCTACGAGCAGTACTTC. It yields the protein CASSLGATGGYEQYF.

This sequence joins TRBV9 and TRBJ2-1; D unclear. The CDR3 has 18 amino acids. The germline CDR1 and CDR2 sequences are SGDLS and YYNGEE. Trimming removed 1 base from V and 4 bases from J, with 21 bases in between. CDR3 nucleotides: TGTGCCAGCAGCGTACGAGGCAGTGGTCCCAATACTTACAATGAGCAGTTCTTC. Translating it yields CASSVRGSGPNTYNEQFF.

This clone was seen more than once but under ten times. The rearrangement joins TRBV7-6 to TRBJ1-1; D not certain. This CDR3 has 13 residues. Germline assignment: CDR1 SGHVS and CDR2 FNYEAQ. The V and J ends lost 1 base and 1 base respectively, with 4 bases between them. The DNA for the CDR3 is TGTGCCAGCAGCTTAGAACAGAACACTGAAGCTTTCTTT. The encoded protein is CASSLEQNTEAFF.

CDR3: CASSLTWDRGREETQYF. CDR3 coding DNA: TGTGCCAGCAGCTTGACTTGGGACAGGGGAAGAGAAGAGACCCAGTACTTC. The genes are TRBV5-6 and TRBJ2-5, with 10 positions matching TRBD1. Trimming removed 1 base from V and 3 bases from J; junction bases left unmatched: 9. Germline V gives CDR1 SGHDT, CDR2 YYEEEE. The CDR3 is 17 amino acids.